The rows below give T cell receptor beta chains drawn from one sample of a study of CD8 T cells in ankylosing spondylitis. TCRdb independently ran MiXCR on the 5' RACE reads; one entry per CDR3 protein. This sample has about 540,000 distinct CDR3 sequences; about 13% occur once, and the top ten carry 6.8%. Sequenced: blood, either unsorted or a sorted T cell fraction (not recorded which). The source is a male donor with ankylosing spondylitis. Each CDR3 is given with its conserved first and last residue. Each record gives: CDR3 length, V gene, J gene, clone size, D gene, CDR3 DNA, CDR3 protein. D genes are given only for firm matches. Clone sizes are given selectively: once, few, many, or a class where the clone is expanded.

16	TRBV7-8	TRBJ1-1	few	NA	TGTGCCAGCAGCTTAGTTCCCCCATACAAGAACACTGAAGCTTTCTTT	CASSLVPPYKNTEAFF
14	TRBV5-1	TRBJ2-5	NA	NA	TGCGCCAGCAGCTCACCAGGGGCGGAAGAGACCCAGTACTTC	CASSSPGAEETQYF
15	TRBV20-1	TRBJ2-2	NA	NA	TGCAGTGCTAGAGATCTCGGGAGTGGCACCGGGGAGCTGTTTTTT	CSARDLGSGTGELFF
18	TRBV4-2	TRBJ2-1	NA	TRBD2	TGTGCCAGCAGCCCCCGGACTAGCGGGAGTAGGTCCTACAATGAGCAGTTCTTC	CASSPRTSGSRSYNEQFF
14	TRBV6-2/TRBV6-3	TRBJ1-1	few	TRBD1	TGTGCCAGCAGGGGAGGGACAGGGAACACTGAAGCTTTCTTT	CASRGGTGNTEAFF
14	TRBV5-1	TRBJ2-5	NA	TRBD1	TGCGCCAGCAGCCGACAGGGGTCTGGGGAGACCCAGTACTTC	CASSRQGSGETQYF
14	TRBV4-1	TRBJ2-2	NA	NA	TGCTCCAGCAGCCAAGAGACAGCGACCGGGGAGCTGTTTTTT	CSSSQETATGELFF
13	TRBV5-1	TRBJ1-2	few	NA	TGCGCCAGCAGCTTGAGAGCGGGACGGGGCTACACCTTC	CASSLRAGRGYTF
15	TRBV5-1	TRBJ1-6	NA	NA	TGCGCCAGCAGCTTGGGAGCTGGGGATAATTCACCCCTCCACTTT	CASSLGAGDNSPLHF
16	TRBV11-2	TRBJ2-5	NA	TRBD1	TGTGCCAGCAGCCCCCGGACAGGGGCCTTCAGGGGGACCCAGTACTTC	CASSPRTGAFRGTQYF
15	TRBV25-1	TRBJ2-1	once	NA	TGTGCCAGCACCTTCCCGGGTCCTCCCTACAATGAGCAGTTCTTC	CASTFPGPPYNEQFF
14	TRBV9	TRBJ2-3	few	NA	TGTGCCAGCAGCGTAGTCGCCTACACAGATACGCAGTATTTT	CASSVVAYTDTQYF
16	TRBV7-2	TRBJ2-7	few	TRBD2	TGTGCCAGCAGCTTAGCGGGTGGGACTAGCGCGGGGGAGCAGTACTTC	CASSLAGGTSAGEQYF
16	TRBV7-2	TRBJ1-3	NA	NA	TGTGCCAGCAGCGGAAGTGGGGTGAGCTCTGGAAACACCATATATTTT	CASSGSGVSSGNTIYF
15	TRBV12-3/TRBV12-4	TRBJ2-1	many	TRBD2	TGTGCCAGCAAGGGACTAGCGGGCGAATGGGGTGAGCAGTTCTTC	CASKGLAGEWGEQFF
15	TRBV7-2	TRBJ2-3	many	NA	TGTGCCAGCAGCTTAGCGGGGCAGGGTACCGATACGCAGTATTTT	CASSLAGQGTDTQYF
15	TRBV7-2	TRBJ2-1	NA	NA	TGTCCCAGCAGCTTATTGGGGAGCTCCTACAATGAGCAGTTCTTC	CPSSLLGSSYNEQFF
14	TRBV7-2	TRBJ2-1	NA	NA	TGTGCCAGCAGCTTAATAGCAGTCTCTAATGAGCAGTTCTTC	CASSLIAVSNEQFF
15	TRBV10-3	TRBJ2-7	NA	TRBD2	TGTGCCATCAGTGAGTCACTAGCGGGAAGTTACGAGCAGTACTTC	CAISESLAGSYEQYF
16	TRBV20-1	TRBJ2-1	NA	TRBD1	TGCAGTGCTAGGGCTCCCAATAGGGGGCCCCGGTATGAGCAGTTCTTC	CSARAPNRGPRYEQFF
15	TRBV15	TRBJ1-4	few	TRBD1	TGTGCCACCAGCAGAGATAAGACAGGGGGGGAAAAACTGTTTTTT	CATSRDKTGGEKLFF
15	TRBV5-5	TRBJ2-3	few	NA	TGTGCCAGCAGCTGGACCAGGCAGTACACAGATACGCAGTATTTT	CASSWTRQYTDTQYF
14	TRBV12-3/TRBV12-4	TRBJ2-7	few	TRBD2	TGTGCCAGCCGACTAGCGGGAAACTCCTACGAGCAGTACTTC	CASRLAGNSYEQYF
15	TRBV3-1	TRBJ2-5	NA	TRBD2	TGTGCCAGCAGCCTTCTAGCGGGAGGAGAAGAGACCCAGTACTTC	CASSLLAGGEETQYF
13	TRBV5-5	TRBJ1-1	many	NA	TGTGCCAGCAGCCCTCAGCCGAACACTGAAGCTTTCTTT	CASSPQPNTEAFF
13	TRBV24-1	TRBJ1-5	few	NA	TGTGCCACCAGTGGGGGGAACGATCAGCCCCAGCATTTT	CATSGGNDQPQHF
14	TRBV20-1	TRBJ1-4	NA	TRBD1	TGCAGTGCATACGGGACAGGGGGGAATGAAAAACTGTTTTTT	CSAYGTGGNEKLFF